This T cell receptor (beta chain) is drawn from a study of early T cells in non-severe SARS-CoV-2 infection. The study's findings and limits: Matching against VDJdb likely underestimated virus-specific expansions, favoring anti-spike CD8.

On this clonotype itself: The antigen is unknown.

Unique molecular identifiers tagged individual cDNA molecules. TCRdb re-derived calls from the 5' RACE reads in MiXCR, one entry per CDR3 protein. The top ten clones hold 0.58% of a sample with 75,000 to 100,000 distinct CDR3 sequences, roughly 14% of them seen once. Germline CDR1 and CDR2: SGHRS and YFSETQ. With 4 bases removed from V and 7 bases from J, the gap between germline ends came to 15 bases. There are 14 residues in the CDR3. The chain carries TRBV5-1 and TRBJ2-4, with D tentatively TRBD1 or TRBD2 (5 bases each). The clonotype was recovered from an adult who was a healthcare worker with PCR-confirmed SARS-CoV-2 infection or an uninfected control (not recorded which). Sequencing input: whole blood. The CDR3 DNA reads as TGCGCCAGCAGCCCCTCGGGACCATCGAACATTCAGTACTTC. This encodes CASSPSGPSNIQYF.